The clone carrying this T cell receptor (beta chain) was seen a few times. Its cognate antigen is unknown. This sample was taken from a study of T cells after yellow fever vaccination. General study findings and limits: Peaking faster, on day 5 versus 15, the secondary response was nonetheless weaker.

The CDR3 loop spans 12 amino acids. V lost 9 bases to trimming and J lost 5 bases; unmatched junction nucleotides: 2. CDR1 and CDR2 (germline): ENHRY, SYGVKD. Universal primer sites and UMIs were introduced during 5'RACE template-switching synthesis of TCR cDNA. From the 5' RACE reads, TCRdb called clonotypes with MiXCR, one entry per CDR3 protein. The sample has some 320,000 distinct CDR3 sequences, approximately 11% seen once. The V and J genes are TRBV10-3 and TRBJ2-1, with 9 bases aligning to TRBD2. This sequence was found in a man younger than 35 who received the YFV17D yellow fever vaccine. The material was CD4+ T cells sorted from PBMCs, obtained 45 days after the yellow fever booster vaccination. The CDR3 DNA sequence: TGTGCCATATCTAGCGGGAACAATGAGCAGTTCTTC. Amino acids: CAISSGNNEQFF.